A single sample gave rise to the 25 T cell receptor beta chains below, sequenced in a study of human thymus T cells. The method was immunoSEQ multiplex PCR; TCRdb's version includes in-frame clones alone and lacks a portion of them. The sample comprises 35,000 to 55,000 clones, around 94% of which are singletons, and over 0.1% rests with the top ten. Sequences were obtained from blood. The receptors originated from a boy under two years old with a congenital heart defect but otherwise immunologically healthy.

The chain joins TRBV6-5 to TRBJ2-7, with D possibly being TRBD1 (6 bases). Germline CDR1 is MNHEY and CDR2 is SVGAGI. The V and J ends lost 5 bases and 5 bases respectively, with 7 bases between them. CDR3 length: 11 amino acids. Here the CDR3 DNA reads TGTGCCAGCAGTCAGGGGAACGAGCAGTACTTC. Protein sequence: CASSQGNEQYF.

This clone was observed once. The genes are TRBV4-1 and TRBJ2-4, with 10 nucleotides matching TRBD2. Looked up from germline, CDR1 is MGHRA and CDR2 is YSYEKL. The CDR3 is 17 amino acids. The junction had 6 bases not matched to a gene; V was cut back by 4 bases and J by 0 bases. This CDR3 is CASSPLGLAVAKNIQYF. The DNA for the CDR3 is TGCGCCAGCAGCCCCCTCGGACTAGCGGTAGCCAAAAACATTCAGTACTTC.

This clone came up a few times. This chain connects TRBV4-3 to TRBJ1-2; no clear D. CDR1 and CDR2 (germline): LGHNA, YSLEER. V gave up 0 bases and J gave up 5 bases, with 13 bases separating them. The CDR3 runs 15 residues. CDR3 in DNA: TGCGCCAGCAGCCAAGAGTCGGCGATACAGTATGGCTACACCTTC. It encodes CASSQESAIQYGYTF.

The V gene is TRBV19, the J gene TRBJ1-5; 8 nucleotides align to TRBD1. Germline trimming cut 5 bases from V and 3 bases from J; bases unmatched to any gene: 6. This CDR3 region has 15 residues. From germline, CDR1 is LNHDA and CDR2 SQIVND (reference sequence). The CDR3 spells CASSVRQGYNQPQHF. CDR3 nucleotides: TGTGCCAGTAGTGTACGACAGGGGTACAATCAGCCCCAGCATTTT.

The J gene is TRBJ2-5, the V gene TRBV20-1; no clear D gene. V lost 0 bases and J lost 2, with 1 base in between. The germline V gene encodes CDR1 DFQATT and CDR2 SNEGSKA (reference sequence). The CDR3 is 11 amino acids. CDR3 DNA: TGCAGTGCTAGAGATCAAGAGACCCAGTACTTC. Translating it yields CSARDQETQYF.

V and J are TRBV25-1 and TRBJ2-3, with D hard to call. Per germline, CDR1 MGHDK and CDR2 SYGVNS. The CDR3 length is 13 residues. V lost 0 bases and J lost 0, with 1 base in between. The CDR3: CASSEYSTDTQYF. The CDR3 region has the DNA TGTGCCAGCAGTGAATATAGCACAGATACGCAGTATTTT.

The V and J genes are TRBV6-6 and TRBJ1-2; 7 positions match TRBD1. Germline CDR1 reads MNHNY; CDR2 reads SVGAGI (reference sequence). CDR3 length equals 14 residues. Losses at the gene ends were 6 bases for V and 4 bases for J; bases not matched to a gene: 8. CDR3 amino acids: CASRAQGEVYGYTF. The DNA of the CDR3 is TGTGCCAGCAGGGCTCAGGGGGAGGTCTATGGCTACACCTTC.

The chain is built from TRBV23-1 and TRBJ2-7; D might be TRBD1 (6 bases). Being an ORF, TRBV23-1 has a function that is uncertain. V dropped 2 bases and J dropped 4 bases, with 6 bases sitting between them. This CDR3 is 12 amino acids long. CDR3 DNA sequence: TGCGCCAGCAGTCAAAGGGGGTACGAGCAGTACTTC. Encoded protein: CASSQRGYEQYF.

This chain connects TRBV5-4 to TRBJ2-3; D is tentatively TRBD1 or TRBD2 (5 bases each). V lost 4 bases and J 1 base, leaving 10 bases between the germline ends. Per the germline V gene, CDR1 is SGHNT and CDR2 is YYREEE (reference sequence). The CDR3 sequence is 14 residues long. The CDR3 DNA sequence: TGTGCCAGCAGCCCGGTGGGGGGCACAGATACGCAGTATTTT. It encodes CASSPVGGTDTQYF.

The V and J genes are TRBV6-5 and TRBJ1-2, with a weak D call TRBD1 (6 bases). V was trimmed by 6 bases and J by 4 bases, leaving 6 bases between them. The germline V gene has CDR1 MNHEY and CDR2 SVGAGI. The CDR3 covers 11 residues. This CDR3 is CASRTGYGYTF. The CDR3 DNA reads TGTGCCAGCAGGACAGGCTATGGCTACACCTTC.

This chain uses TRBV9 with TRBJ2-3; a possible D gene is TRBD2 (5 bases). Germline values: CDR1 SGDLS, CDR2 YYNGEE. The CDR3 runs 14 residues. The ends were cut back, 4 bases at V and 2 bases at J, with 11 bases in the middle. The CDR3 region has the DNA TGTGCCAGCAGCACCTCGACTAACACAGATACGCAGTATTTT. Its translation: CASSTSTNTDTQYF.

J is TRBJ2-7 and V is TRBV19; possibly TRBD1 for D (5 bases). Trimming took off 6 bases at V and 1 base at J, with 13 bases between the two ends. Germline V lookup: CDR1 LNHDA, CDR2 SQIVND (reference sequence). The CDR3 runs 14 residues. CDR3 region: CASSLGLISYEQYF. Here the CDR3 DNA reads TGTGCCAGTAGCCTGGGGCTGATTTCCTACGAGCAGTACTTC.

The genes are TRBV2 and TRBJ2-3, with D perhaps TRBD2 (5 bases). Trimming took 4 bases from V and 4 from J, leaving 12 bases between them. This CDR3 is 14 amino acids long. Germline V gene lookup returns CDR1 SNHLY and CDR2 FYNNEI. The CDR3 sequence is CASSGTRAPDTQYF. CDR3 bases: TGTGCCAGCAGTGGTACTAGGGCCCCAGATACGCAGTATTTT.

The chain recombines TRBV7-2 with TRBJ2-7, with D uncertain. This CDR3 has 13 residues. V lost 5 bases and J lost 2, with 10 bases in between. Germline V gives CDR1 SGHTA, CDR2 FQGNSA. DNA for the CDR3: TGTGCCAGCAGCACCAGATTTACCTACGAGCAGTACTTC. This sequence encodes CASSTRFTYEQYF.

The chain combines TRBV27 with TRBJ2-3, with a weak D call TRBD2 (5 bases). Germline values: CDR1 MNHEY, CDR2 SMNVEV (reference sequence). The V and J ends lost 2 bases and 8 bases respectively, with 14 bases between them. CDR3 size: 14 residues. The CDR3: CASSLGPTGSTQYF. For the CDR3, the DNA is TGTGCCAGCAGTTTAGGGCCAACGGGGAGTACGCAGTATTTT.

The chain joins TRBV11-2 to TRBJ1-2, with D perhaps matching TRBD1 (5 bases). The CDR3 contains 12 residues. Trimming left V 4 bases short and J 4 bases short, with 7 bases between. Per the germline V gene, CDR1 is SGHAT and CDR2 is FQNNGV. CDR3 sequence: CASSSDSYGYTF. As DNA, the CDR3 is TGTGCCAGCAGCTCCGACAGCTATGGCTACACCTTC.

This chain links TRBV9 with TRBJ2-4; D not resolved. This CDR3 spans 13 amino acids. V was trimmed by 3 bases and J by 2 bases, leaving 6 bases between them. Germline CDR1 is SGDLS and CDR2 is YYNGEE. CDR3 bases: TGTGCCAGCAGCGAAGGTTCCAAAAACATTCAGTACTTC. Its translation: CASSEGSKNIQYF.

This rearrangement joins TRBV28 to TRBJ2-7; the D is unclear. Trimming cost V 3 bases and J 4 bases, with 7 bases left between them. This CDR3 has 12 residues. The germline V gene encodes CDR1 MDHEN and CDR2 SYDVKM. The CDR3 DNA is TGTGCCAGCAGTTTTAAAGTTTACGAGCAGTACTTC. This sequence encodes CASSFKVYEQYF.

CDR3 residues: CASSLIRGKRNTIYF. The CDR3 bases are TGTGCCAGCAGTTTAATCAGGGGGAAGAGAAACACCATATATTTT. V is TRBV28 and J is TRBJ1-3; 7 bases match TRBD1. V was clipped by 2 bases and J by 5 bases; unmatched bases: 6. The length of the CDR3 is 15 residues. Germline lookup yields CDR1 MDHEN and CDR2 SYDVKM.

The chain employs TRBV5-4 and TRBJ2-5; a possible D gene is TRBD2 (6 bases). The germline gives CDR1 SGHNT, CDR2 YYREEE (reference sequence). V lost 4 bases to trimming and J lost 0 bases, with 10 bases between them. CDR3 length: 14 residues. CDR3 amino acids: CASSPRDYQETQYF. CDR3 nucleotide sequence: TGTGCCAGCAGCCCCCGGGACTACCAAGAGACCCAGTACTTC.

The rearrangement links TRBV5-4 to TRBJ1-2, with 9 bases that match TRBD1. The V gene end was trimmed by 4 bases and the J gene end by 3 bases; junction bases not matched to a gene: 4. CDR3 length: 14 residues. CDR1 and CDR2 (germline): SGHNT, YYREEE (reference sequence). CDR3 amino acids: CASSPDRGDYGYTF. CDR3 nucleotides: TGTGCCAGCAGCCCCGACAGGGGGGACTATGGCTACACCTTC.

J is TRBJ1-5 and V is TRBV15; 7 nucleotides match TRBD1. Per the germline V gene, CDR1 is LNHNV and CDR2 is YYDKDF (reference sequence). V was clipped by 4 bases and J by 9 bases; unmatched bases: 15. The CDR3 length is 16 residues. Written as DNA, the CDR3 is TGTGCCACCAGCAAGGAGATGGGGACAGCCATAAGGCCCCAGCATTTT. Translating gives CATSKEMGTAIRPQHF.

This sequence joins TRBV2 and TRBJ2-2; no definite D call. V was pared by 0 bases and J by 5 bases, with 16 bases between. The CDR3 is made up of 17 amino acids. Germline CDR1 SNHLY, CDR2 FYNNEI. In nucleotides, the CDR3 is TGTGCCAGCAGTGAAGCGGGGATCCCTGGGATGACCGGGGAGCTGTTTTTT. Its translation is CASSEAGIPGMTGELFF.

The chain joins TRBV2 to TRBJ2-6; possible D gene TRBD1, 5 bases. This CDR3 spans 15 amino acids. V was clipped by 8 bases and J by 4 bases, with 15 bases between them. The germline V gene encodes CDR1 SNHLY and CDR2 FYNNEI. CDR3 protein: CASRREVAGANVLTF. The DNA for the CDR3 is TGTGCCAGCCGCAGGGAAGTGGCCGGGGCCAACGTCCTGACTTTC.

V gene TRBV11-3 combines with J gene TRBJ1-2, with 11 positions matching TRBD1. This CDR3 has 14 amino acids. In germline, CDR1 is SGHNT, CDR2 YENEEA. The junction had 5 bases not matched to a gene; V was cut back by 5 bases and J by 6 bases. The CDR3 sequence: CASSLPGQGDGYTF. The CDR3 DNA reads TGTGCCAGCAGCCTTCCGGGACAGGGGGATGGCTACACCTTC.